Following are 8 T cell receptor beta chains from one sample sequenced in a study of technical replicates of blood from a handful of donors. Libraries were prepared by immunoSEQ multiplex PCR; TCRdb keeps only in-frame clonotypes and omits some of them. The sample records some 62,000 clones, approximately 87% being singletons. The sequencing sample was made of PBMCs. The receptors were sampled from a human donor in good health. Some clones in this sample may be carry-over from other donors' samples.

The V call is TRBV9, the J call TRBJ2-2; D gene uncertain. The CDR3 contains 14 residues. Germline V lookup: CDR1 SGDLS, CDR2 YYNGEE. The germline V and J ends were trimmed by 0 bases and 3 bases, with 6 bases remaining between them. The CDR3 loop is CASSVDGYTGELFF. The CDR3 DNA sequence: TGTGCCAGCAGCGTAGACGGTTACACCGGGGAGCTGTTTTTT. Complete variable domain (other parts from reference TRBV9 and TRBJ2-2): DSGVTQTPKHLITATGQRVTLRCSPRSGDLSVYWYQQSLDQGLQFLIQYYNGEERAKGNILERFSAQQFPDLHSELNLSSLELGDSALYFCASSVDGYTGELFFGEGSRLTVL.

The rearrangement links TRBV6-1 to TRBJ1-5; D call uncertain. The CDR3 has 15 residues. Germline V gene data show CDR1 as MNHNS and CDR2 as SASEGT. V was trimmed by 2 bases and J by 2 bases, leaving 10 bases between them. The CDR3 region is CASSEFESGNQPQHF. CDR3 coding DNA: TGTGCCAGCAGTGAATTCGAGTCCGGCAATCAGCCCCAGCATTTT.

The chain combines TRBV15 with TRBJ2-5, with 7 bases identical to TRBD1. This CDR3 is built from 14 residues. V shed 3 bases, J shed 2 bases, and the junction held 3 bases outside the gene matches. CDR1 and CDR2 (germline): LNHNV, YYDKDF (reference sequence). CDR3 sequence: CATSRMGQQETQYF. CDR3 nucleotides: TGTGCCACCAGCAGGATGGGACAGCAAGAGACCCAGTACTTC.

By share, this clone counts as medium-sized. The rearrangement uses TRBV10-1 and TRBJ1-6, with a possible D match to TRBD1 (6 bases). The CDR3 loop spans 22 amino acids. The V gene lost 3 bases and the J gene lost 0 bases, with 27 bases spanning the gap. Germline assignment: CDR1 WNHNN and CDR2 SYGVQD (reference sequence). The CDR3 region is CASSDLGALGTRRSSYNSPLHF. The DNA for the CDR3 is TGCGCCAGCAGTGATTTGGGGGCCCTCGGTACCCGAAGGAGCTCCTATAATTCACCCCTCCACTTT.

CDR3 coding DNA: TGCAGCGTTGAATTCTCAGATGGCTACACCTTC. It encodes CSVEFSDGYTF. The chain is built from TRBV29-1 and TRBJ1-2; D is unclear. Germline loops: CDR1 SQVTM, CDR2 ANQGSEA. This CDR3 spans 11 amino acids. The V and J ends lost 2 bases and 6 bases respectively, with 7 bases between them. The full variable domain, completed using reference TRBV29-1 and TRBJ1-2, is SAVISQKPSRDICQRGTSLTIQCQVDSQVTMMFWYRQQPGQSLTLIATANQGSEATYESGFVIDKFPISRPNLTFSTLTVSNMSPEDSSIYLCSVEFSDGYTFGSGTRLTVV.

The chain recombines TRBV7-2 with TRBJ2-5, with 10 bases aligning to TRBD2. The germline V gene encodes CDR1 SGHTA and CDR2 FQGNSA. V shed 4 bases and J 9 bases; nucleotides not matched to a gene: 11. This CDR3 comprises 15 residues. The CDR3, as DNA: TGTGCCAGCAGCTCAACAGCGGGAGGGTTCAGGGCCCAGTACTTC. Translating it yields CASSSTAGGFRAQYF.

The CDR3 protein is CASSIVPSYEQYF. The DNA for the CDR3 is TGTGCCAGTAGTATAGTTCCTAGCTACGAGCAGTACTTC. The chain couples TRBV19 to TRBJ2-7; D gene unclear. This CDR3 has 13 amino acids. In germline, CDR1 is LNHDA, CDR2 SQIVND (reference sequence). The V and J ends lost 1 base and 3 bases respectively, with 7 bases between them. The whole variable domain, remainder taken from reference TRBV19 and TRBJ2-7, is DGGITQSPKYLFRKEGQNVTLSCEQNLNHDAMYWYRQDPGQGLRLIYYSQIVNDFQKGDIAEGYSVSREKKESFPLTVTSAQKNPTAFYLCASSIVPSYEQYFGPGTRLTVT.

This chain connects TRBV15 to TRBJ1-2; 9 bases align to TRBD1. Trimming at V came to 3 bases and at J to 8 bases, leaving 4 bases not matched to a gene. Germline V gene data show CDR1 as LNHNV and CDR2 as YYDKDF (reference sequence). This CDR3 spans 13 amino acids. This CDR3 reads CATSRGTGWGYTF. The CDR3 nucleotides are TGTGCCACCAGCAGGGGGACAGGGTGGGGCTACACCTTC.